Below, 23 T cell receptor beta chains from the same sample are listed, as sequenced in a study of shared clonotypes between healthy human individuals. Using immunoSEQ multiplex PCR, the repertoire was profiled, and TCRdb retains in-frame clones only, with some absent. The sample yields millions of clones, 85% to 95% seen once. The source material was naive CD4+ T cells sorted from blood. The subset here: CD45RA+ positively selected. All receptors come from a man in his late teens or twenties in good health.

This rearrangement joins TRBV2 to TRBJ1-4; 8 bases line up with TRBD1. Trimming took 6 bases from V and 5 from J; bases not matched to a gene: 5. Germline CDR1 and CDR2: SNHLY and FYNNEI. This CDR3 is built from 14 residues. CDR3 DNA: TGTGCCAGCAGCGACAGGGGCCAGAATGAAAAACTGTTTTTT. Residues: CASSDRGQNEKLFF.

On this clone itself: A read error may account for a junction end that differs from germline. V is TRBV7-7 and J is TRBJ2-4; D call uncertain. The CDR3 has 14 residues. Germline values: CDR1 SSHAT, CDR2 FNYEAQ (reference sequence). CDR3 nucleotides: TGTGCTAGCAGCTCCCGTGTAGCCAAAAACATTCAGTACTTC. This sequence encodes CASSSRVAKNIQYF.

The chain employs TRBV18 and TRBJ1-2; possibly TRBD1 for D (5 bases). CDR3 length: 16 amino acids. Germline-derived CDR1 and CDR2 are KGHSH and LQKENI. V shed 1 base and J shed 0 bases, with 12 bases lying between them. CDR3 amino acids: CASSPLGTSSNYGYTF. The CDR3 DNA reads TGTGCCAGCTCACCACTCGGGACCTCGTCTAACTATGGCTACACCTTC. Filled out from reference TRBV18 and TRBJ1-2, the complete variable domain reads NAGVMQNPRHLVRRRGQEARLRCSPMKGHSHVYWYRQLPEEGLKFMVYLQKENIIDESGMPKERFSAEFPKEGPSILRIQQVVRGDSAAYFCASSPLGTSSNYGYTFGSGTRLTVV.

This clone was seen once. The chain employs TRBV6-6 and TRBJ1-5; 7 nucleotides agree with TRBD1. V was pared by 7 bases and J by 9 bases, with 15 bases of the junction left unmatched. The CDR3 is 15 amino acids. Germline V gene lookup returns CDR1 MNHNY and CDR2 SVGAGI (reference sequence). CDR3 sequence (DNA): TGTGCCAGCACCCTCCTAACGACAGGGTCGGTGCCCCAGCATTTT. Protein: CASTLLTTGSVPQHF.

The chain recombines TRBV2 with TRBJ2-7, with D hard to call. Germline lookup yields CDR1 SNHLY and CDR2 FYNNEI. The ends were cut back, 7 bases at V and 0 bases at J, with 16 bases in the middle. The CDR3 extends over 15 amino acids. CDR3: CASNKGAVSSYEQYF. The CDR3 DNA sequence: TGTGCCAGCAACAAAGGAGCCGTGAGCTCCTACGAGCAGTACTTC.

This CDR3 is CASRETAYEQYF. The CDR3 region has the DNA TGTGCCAGCAGGGAGACAGCCTACGAGCAGTACTTC. The V call is TRBV2, the J call TRBJ2-7, with a weak D call TRBD1 (5 bases). This CDR3 contains 12 residues. The germline V gene has CDR1 SNHLY and CDR2 FYNNEI. Trimming took off 6 bases at V and 2 bases at J, with 8 bases between the two ends.

The chain combines TRBV9 with TRBJ1-3, with unresolved D. The germline gives CDR1 SGDLS, CDR2 YYNGEE. Trimming shortened V by 0 bases and J by 2 bases, and 6 bases separated the two germline ends. The CDR3 consists of 14 residues. CDR3 in DNA: TGTGCCAGCAGCGTAGTGGCAGCTGGAAACACCATATATTTT. Amino acids: CASSVVAAGNTIYF. Looking up the rest from reference TRBV9 and TRBJ1-3 gives the full variable domain: DSGVTQTPKHLITATGQRVTLRCSPRSGDLSVYWYQQSLDQGLQFLIQYYNGEERAKGNILERFSAQQFPDLHSELNLSSLELGDSALYFCASSVVAAGNTIYFGEGSWLTVV.

The chain combines TRBV7-3 with TRBJ1-1, with 8 positions matching TRBD1. The V gene's germline CDR1 is SGHTA and CDR2 FQGTGA. CDR3 length: 15 amino acids. V lost 2 bases and J lost 3; bases outside the gene matches: 5. DNA of the CDR3: TGTGCCAGCAGCTTAGCAGGGGGCATTTACACTGAAGCTTTCTTT. Amino acids: CASSLAGGIYTEAFF.

The chain combines TRBV4-2 with TRBJ2-5, with 7 bases aligning to TRBD1. J gave up 4 bases and V 3 bases, and 11 bases lay outside the gene matches. The CDR3 is 16 residues long. Germline assignment: CDR1 LGHNA and CDR2 YNFKEQ. The CDR3: CASSQPGQSLRETQYF. DNA of the CDR3: TGTGCCAGCAGCCAGCCGGGACAGTCACTAAGAGAGACCCAGTACTTC.

This chain links TRBV19 with TRBJ1-5; D is possibly TRBD1 (5 bases). Trimming pared 6 bases from V and 0 bases from J, leaving 9 bases between. There are 14 residues in the CDR3. Germline V gene data show CDR1 as LNHDA and CDR2 as SQIVND (reference sequence). The CDR3 nucleotides are TGTGCCAGTAGGGGGGGATATAGCAATCAGCCCCAGCATTTT. Translated: CASRGGYSNQPQHF. The full variable domain, rest sourced from reference TRBV19 and TRBJ1-5, is DGGITQSPKYLFRKEGQNVTLSCEQNLNHDAMYWYRQDPGQGLRLIYYSQIVNDFQKGDIAEGYSVSREKKESFPLTVTSAQKNPTAFYLCASRGGYSNQPQHFGDGTRLSIL.

The V gene is TRBV25-1, the J gene TRBJ1-2; 7 bases agree with TRBD1. Germline assignment: CDR1 MGHDK and CDR2 SYGVNS. J lost 6 bases, V lost 6 bases, and 4 bases had no gene match. This CDR3 is 12 amino acids long. The CDR3 sequence: CASSPGQHGYTF. The CDR3 DNA sequence: TGTGCCAGCAGCCCGGGACAGCATGGCTACACCTTC.

The genes are TRBV5-1 and TRBJ1-1; 9 nucleotides line up with TRBD1. V lost 0 bases, J lost 11 bases, and 5 bases stayed unmatched. CDR3 size: 13 residues. Germline CDR1 and CDR2: SGHRS and YFSETQ. DNA of the CDR3: TGCGCCAGCAGCTTGGAACAGGGGGCAAGGGCTTTCTTT. It codes for CASSLEQGARAFF.

This chain uses TRBV6-5 with TRBJ1-1; D might be TRBD1 (5 bases). CDR1 and CDR2 (germline): MNHEY, SVGAGI. The CDR3 consists of 12 residues. The V end was cut by 5 bases, the J end by 7 bases, with 11 bases between. CDR3 amino acids: CASSPRGFEAFF. DNA of the CDR3: TGTGCCAGCAGTCCTCGGGGCTTTGAAGCTTTCTTT.

The rearrangement uses TRBV5-1 and TRBJ2-3, with D maybe TRBD2 (6 bases). The CDR3 covers 15 residues. Trimming pared 4 bases from V and 0 bases from J, leaving 12 bases between. Germline V lookup: CDR1 SGHRS, CDR2 YFSETQ. CDR3 in amino acids: CASSTPSGSTDTQYF. CDR3 DNA: TGCGCCAGCAGCACACCCAGCGGGAGCACAGATACGCAGTATTTT.

To note about this clone: The sample holds other DNA sequences that translate to the same CDR3. The CDR3 sequence: CASSRTSGSYNEQFF. CDR3 nucleotide sequence: TGTGCCAGCAGTCGGACTTCCGGATCCTACAATGAGCAGTTCTTC. V usage is TRBV2 and J usage is TRBJ2-1; the D gene is possibly TRBD2 (5 bases). Germline CDR1 SNHLY, CDR2 FYNNEI. There are 15 residues in the CDR3. V was pared by 5 bases and J by 1 base, with 12 bases between.

The rearrangement joins TRBV6-6 to TRBJ1-4, with 7 bases that match TRBD1. The germline CDR1 and CDR2 sequences are MNHNY and SVGAGI (reference sequence). The CDR3 runs 16 residues. V was pared by 6 bases and J by 4 bases, with 11 bases of the junction left unmatched. CDR3 region: CASRPGQAPNNEKLFF. The DNA for the CDR3 is TGTGCCAGCAGACCAGGACAGGCCCCGAATAATGAAAAACTGTTTTTT.

V is TRBV18 and J is TRBJ1-5; no firm D call. The germline CDR1 and CDR2 sequences are KGHSH and LQKENI. This CDR3 is 15 amino acids long. V lost 7 bases and J lost 5, with 18 bases in between. The DNA for the CDR3 is TGTGCCAGCTTTGGACCCCCTAATCGGTATCAGCCCCAGCATTTT. Translating it yields CASFGPPNRYQPQHF.

V usage is TRBV4-1 and J usage is TRBJ2-3; 10 bases align to TRBD2. The CDR3 extends over 17 amino acids. CDR1 is MGHRA, CDR2 YSYEKL, per germline. The V and J ends lost 0 bases and 4 bases, in that order; junction bases with no gene match: 7. This CDR3 reads CASSQDVGAGGADTQYF. CDR3 nucleotides: TGCGCCAGCAGCCAAGATGTAGGAGCGGGAGGGGCAGATACGCAGTATTTT.

This chain joins TRBV10-3 and TRBJ2-3; D uncertain. Trimming removed 6 bases at V and 6 bases at J, with 22 bases between. This CDR3 has 16 residues. CDR1 is ENHRY and CDR2 is SYGVKD in the germline V gene. The CDR3 sequence is CAIRADRGQAWDTQYF. The CDR3 DNA sequence: TGTGCCATCAGGGCTGATAGAGGCCAGGCTTGGGATACGCAGTATTTT.

V is TRBV5-1 and J is TRBJ2-5, with 9 bases that match TRBD2. Germline V lookup: CDR1 SGHRS, CDR2 YFSETQ. V was clipped by 2 bases and J by 2 bases; unmatched bases: 7. CDR3 length: 16 residues. CDR3: CASSFRRLAGQETQYF. The DNA of the CDR3 is TGCGCCAGCAGCTTCCGCCGGCTAGCGGGACAAGAGACCCAGTACTTC.

V gene TRBV7-2 combines with J gene TRBJ2-2, with 8 bases identical to TRBD2. The CDR3 loop spans 16 amino acids. Germline trimming cut 1 base from V and 7 bases from J; bases unmatched to any gene: 8. Germline loops: CDR1 SGHTA, CDR2 FQGNSA. In DNA form, the CDR3 reads TGTGCCAGCAGCTTAGGACGGGAGGGCCTAGTCGGGGAGCTGTTTTTT. It encodes CASSLGREGLVGELFF.

The rearrangement links TRBV29-1 to TRBJ1-1; TRBD1 agrees at 10 bases. The germline CDR1 and CDR2 sequences are SQVTM and ANQGSEA. CDR3 length equals 12 residues. The J segment lost 11 bases and the V segment lost 6 bases, leaving 9 bases of the junction unmatched. The CDR3 DNA follows: TGCAGCGTCTACAATCGGGACAGGGGCGCTTTCTTT. The encoded protein is CSVYNRDRGAFF.

The V call is TRBV7-9, the J call TRBJ2-7; D ambiguous. CDR1 and CDR2 (germline): SEHNR, FQNEAQ (reference sequence). The ends were cut back, 2 bases at V and 4 bases at J, with 6 bases in the middle. CDR3 length: 12 residues. The DNA for the CDR3 is TGTGCCAGCAGCTTAAACACGTACGAGCAGTACTTC. Translation gives CASSLNTYEQYF.